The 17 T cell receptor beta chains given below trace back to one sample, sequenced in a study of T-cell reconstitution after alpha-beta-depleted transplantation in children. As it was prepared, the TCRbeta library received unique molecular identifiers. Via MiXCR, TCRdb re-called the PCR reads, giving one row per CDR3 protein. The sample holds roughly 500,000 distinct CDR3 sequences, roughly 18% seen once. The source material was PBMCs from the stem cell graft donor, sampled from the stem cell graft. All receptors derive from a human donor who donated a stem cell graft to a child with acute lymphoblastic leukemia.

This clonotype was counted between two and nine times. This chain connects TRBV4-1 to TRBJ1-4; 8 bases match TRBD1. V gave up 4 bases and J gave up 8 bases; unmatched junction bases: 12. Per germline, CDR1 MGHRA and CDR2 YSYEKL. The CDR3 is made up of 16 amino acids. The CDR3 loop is CASSRIGNRGDEKLFF. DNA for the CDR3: TGCGCCAGCAGCCGTATCGGGAACAGGGGGGACGAAAAACTGTTTTTT.

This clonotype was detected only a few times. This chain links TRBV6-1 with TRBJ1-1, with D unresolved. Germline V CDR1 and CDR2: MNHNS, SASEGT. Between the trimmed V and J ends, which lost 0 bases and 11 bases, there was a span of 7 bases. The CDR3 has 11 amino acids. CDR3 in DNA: TGTGCCAGCAGTGAAGCTCCGGGGGCTTTCTTT. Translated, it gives CASSEAPGAFF.

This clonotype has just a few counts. CDR3: CASGGRDVFVETQYF. As DNA, the CDR3 is TGTGCCAGCGGGGGACGAGACGTATTCGTTGAGACCCAGTACTTC. The rearrangement links TRBV3-1 to TRBJ2-5; D may match TRBD1 or TRBD2 (5 bases each). Trimming pared 8 bases from V and 5 bases from J, leaving 21 bases between. The CDR3 sequence is 15 residues long. CDR1 LGHDT and CDR2 YNNKEL come from the germline V gene (reference sequence).

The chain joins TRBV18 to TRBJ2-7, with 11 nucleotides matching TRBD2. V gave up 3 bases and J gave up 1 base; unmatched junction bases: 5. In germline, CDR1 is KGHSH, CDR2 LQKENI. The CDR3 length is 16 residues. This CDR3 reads CASSPGLAVGSYEQYF. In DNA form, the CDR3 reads TGTGCCAGCTCACCGGGACTAGCGGTAGGGTCCTACGAGCAGTACTTC.

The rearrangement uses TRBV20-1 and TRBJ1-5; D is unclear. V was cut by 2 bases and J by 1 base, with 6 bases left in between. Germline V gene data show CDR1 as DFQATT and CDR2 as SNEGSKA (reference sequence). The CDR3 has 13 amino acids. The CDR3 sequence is CSARRQSNQPQHF. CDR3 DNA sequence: TGCAGTGCTAGACGCCAGAGCAATCAGCCCCAGCATTTT.

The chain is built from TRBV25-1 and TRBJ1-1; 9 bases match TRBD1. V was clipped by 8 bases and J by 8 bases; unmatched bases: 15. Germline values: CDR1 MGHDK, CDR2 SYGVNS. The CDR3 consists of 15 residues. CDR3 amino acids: CASRPKTGGMDEAFF. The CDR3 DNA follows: TGTGCCAGCCGACCCAAGACAGGGGGGATGGACGAAGCTTTCTTT.

DNA of the CDR3: TGCGCCAGCGCGGACCGGGGAATCACAGATACGCAGTATTTT. Protein product: CASADRGITDTQYF. The gene calls are TRBV5-1 and TRBJ2-3; possible D gene TRBD2, 5 bases. Germline assignment: CDR1 SGHRS and CDR2 YFSETQ. Trimming took 7 bases from V and 2 from J, leaving 14 bases between them. This CDR3 contains 14 residues.

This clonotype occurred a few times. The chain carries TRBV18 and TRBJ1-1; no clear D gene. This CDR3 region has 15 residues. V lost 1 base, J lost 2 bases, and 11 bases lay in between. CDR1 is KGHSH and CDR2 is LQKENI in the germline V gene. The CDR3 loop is CASSPQSQANTEAFF. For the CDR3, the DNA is TGTGCCAGCTCACCACAAAGCCAGGCAAACACTGAAGCTTTCTTT.

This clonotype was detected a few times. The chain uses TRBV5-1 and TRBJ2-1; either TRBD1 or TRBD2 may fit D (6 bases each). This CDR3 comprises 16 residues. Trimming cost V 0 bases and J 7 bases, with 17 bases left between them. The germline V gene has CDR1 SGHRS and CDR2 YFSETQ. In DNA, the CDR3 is TGCGCCAGCAGCTTGGTTGGGACTTTCCAGGGGAATGAGCAGTTCTTC. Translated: CASSLVGTFQGNEQFF.

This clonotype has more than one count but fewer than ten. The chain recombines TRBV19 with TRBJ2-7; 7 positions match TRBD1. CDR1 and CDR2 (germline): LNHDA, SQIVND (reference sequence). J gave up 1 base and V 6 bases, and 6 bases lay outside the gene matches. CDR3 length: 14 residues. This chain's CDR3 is CASSGTAFSYEQYF. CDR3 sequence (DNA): TGTGCCAGTAGCGGGACAGCCTTTTCCTACGAGCAGTACTTC.

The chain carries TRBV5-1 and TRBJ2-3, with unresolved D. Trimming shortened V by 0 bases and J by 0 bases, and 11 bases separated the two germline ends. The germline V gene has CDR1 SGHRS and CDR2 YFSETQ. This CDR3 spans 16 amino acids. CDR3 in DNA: TGCGCCAGCAGCTTGGCCGGGCTACGAAGCACAGATACGCAGTATTTT. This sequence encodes CASSLAGLRSTDTQYF.

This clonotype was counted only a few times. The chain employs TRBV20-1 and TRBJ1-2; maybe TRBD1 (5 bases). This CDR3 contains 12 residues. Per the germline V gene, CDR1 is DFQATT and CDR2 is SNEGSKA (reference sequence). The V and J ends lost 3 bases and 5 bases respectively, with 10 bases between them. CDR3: CSARAGVYGYTF. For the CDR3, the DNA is TGCAGTGCTAGGGCGGGGGTTTATGGCTACACCTTC.

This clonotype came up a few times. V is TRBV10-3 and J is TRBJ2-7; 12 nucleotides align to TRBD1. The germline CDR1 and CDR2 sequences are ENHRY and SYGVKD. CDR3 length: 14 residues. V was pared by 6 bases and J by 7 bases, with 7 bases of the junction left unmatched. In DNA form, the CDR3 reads TGTGCCATCAGCTCGGGACAGGGGGCTTTTGAGCAGTACTTC. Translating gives CAISSGQGAFEQYF.

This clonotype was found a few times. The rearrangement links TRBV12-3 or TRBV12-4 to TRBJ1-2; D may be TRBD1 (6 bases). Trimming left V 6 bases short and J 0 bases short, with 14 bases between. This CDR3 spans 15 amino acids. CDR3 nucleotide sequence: TGTGCCAGCAGATTCAGACAGGCAGCTAACTATGGCTACACCTTC. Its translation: CASRFRQAANYGYTF.

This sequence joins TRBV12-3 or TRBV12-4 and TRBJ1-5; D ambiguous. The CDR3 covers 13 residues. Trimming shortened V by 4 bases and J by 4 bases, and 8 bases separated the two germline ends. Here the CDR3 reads CASSSMKNQPQHF. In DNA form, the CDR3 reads TGTGCCAGCAGTTCGATGAAAAATCAGCCCCAGCATTTT.

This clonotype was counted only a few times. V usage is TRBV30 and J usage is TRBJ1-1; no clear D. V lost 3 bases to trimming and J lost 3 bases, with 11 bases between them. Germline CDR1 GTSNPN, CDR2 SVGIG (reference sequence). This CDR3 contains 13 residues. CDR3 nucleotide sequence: TGTGCCTGGAGCGACCAATGGCACACTGAAGCTTTCTTT. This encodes CAWSDQWHTEAFF. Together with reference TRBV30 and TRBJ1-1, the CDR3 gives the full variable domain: SQTIHQWPATLVQPVGSPLSLECTVEGTSNPNLYWYRQAAGRGLQLLFYSVGIGQISSEVPQNLSASRPQDRQFILSSKKLLLSDSGFYLCAWSDQWHTEAFFGQGTRLTVV.

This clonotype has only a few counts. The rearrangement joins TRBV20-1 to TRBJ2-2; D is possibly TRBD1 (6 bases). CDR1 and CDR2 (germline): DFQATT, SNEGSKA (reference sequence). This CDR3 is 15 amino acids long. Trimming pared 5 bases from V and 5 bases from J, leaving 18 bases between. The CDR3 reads CSAPLAGDGTGELFF. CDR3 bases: TGCAGTGCTCCGTTGGCAGGGGATGGTACCGGGGAGCTGTTTTTT.